This TCR beta chain comes out of a study of patients and donors after allogeneic stem cell transplantation. TCRdb used MiXCR to reprocess the RT-PCR reads, holding one entry per CDR3 protein. The sample lists approximately 410,000 distinct CDR3 sequences, 16% occurring once. There are a few counts of this clonotype. Germline loops: CDR1 MNHEY, CDR2 SVGEGT. The CDR3 totals 15 residues. Trimming removed 7 bases at V and 3 bases at J, with 17 bases between. Sequenced: blood, either unsorted or a sorted T cell fraction (not recorded which). This clonotype originated in a human donor who was either an allogeneic HSCT recipient or a stem cell or donor lymphocyte infusion donor (not recorded which). It is not recorded whose cells these are; they may come from a transplant donor. The V call is TRBV6-2 or TRBV6-3, the J call TRBJ2-3, with D tentatively TRBD2 (6 bases). For the CDR3, the DNA is TGTGCCAGCACCCTCGCGGGGAGGAAAACAGATACGCAGTATTTT. Translating it yields CASTLAGRKTDTQYF.